This T cell receptor (beta chain) was recovered during a study of metastatic and nonmetastatic thyroid tumors. For the study at large: Repertoire comparisons spanned blood and tumor or nodule tissue from malignant and benign thyroid patients.

The CDR3 length is 15 residues. Germline CDR1 SNHLY, CDR2 FYNNEI. V was cut by 6 bases and J by 2 bases, with 16 bases left in between. There are many counts of this clone. Until they underwent thyroid surgery, no patient had received any treatment. In the original analysis: Differences in CDR3 between clinicopathological groups were drawn on to build a classifier intended to discriminate distant-metastatic papillary thyroid cancer patients. MiXCR was used by TCRdb to re-call the PCR reads. The authors' filters were not applied to this entry. The sample consists of tens of thousands of clones, around 20% of them appearing once.

The source is a female donor with papillary thyroid cancer or a benign thyroid nodule (not recorded which). Some clones in this sample may be carry-over from other donors' samples. Sequenced sample: blood. The chain joins TRBV2 to TRBJ2-5; possible D gene TRBD2, 6 bases. The CDR3 bases are TGTGCCAGCAGGACCTTCGGGGGAATACAAGAGACCCAGTACTTC. It codes for CASRTFGGIQETQYF.